Listed below are T cell receptor beta chains from one sample, sequenced in a study of blood T cells in healthy people across ages. TCRdb itself ran the 5' RACE reads through MiXCR, one entry per CDR3 protein. The profile shows 800,000 to 900,000 distinct CDR3 sequences, around 68% of them singletons. Source material: blood. All receptors come from a man younger than 40 in good health. Both conserved end residues are trimmed from each CDR3. Fields, in order: J gene, V gene, CDR3 protein.

J: TRBJ1-4
V: TRBV12-3/TRBV12-4
CDR3: ASSLLGYNEKLF

J: TRBJ2-1
V: TRBV29-1
CDR3: SVVGVEDNEQF

J: TRBJ1-1
V: TRBV28
CDR3: ASSLRGILFTEAF

J: TRBJ2-7
V: TRBV2
CDR3: ASSAKGYEQY

J: TRBJ1-1
V: TRBV6-2/TRBV6-3
CDR3: ASSYRPGLRAF

J: TRBJ2-7
V: TRBV6-6
CDR3: ASSDHRNDEQY

J: TRBJ2-3
V: TRBV6-2/TRBV6-3
CDR3: ASSYSSGGTDTQY

J: TRBJ2-1
V: TRBV9
CDR3: VSSPTGTGYNEQF

J: TRBJ2-1
V: TRBV12-3/TRBV12-4
CDR3: ASSLRGASGRVNEQF

J: TRBJ1-2
V: TRBV12-3/TRBV12-4
CDR3: ATNSEGVGYT

J: TRBJ2-1
V: TRBV4-3
CDR3: ASSQDGGGWDEQF

J: TRBJ2-5
V: TRBV20-1
CDR3: SAETGGLGETQY

J: TRBJ2-3
V: TRBV6-2/TRBV6-3
CDR3: ASNPTTGRSTPRDTQY

J: TRBJ2-7
V: TRBV29-1
CDR3: SVELRGSSYEQY

J: TRBJ1-4
V: TRBV15
CDR3: ATSRETNEKLF

J: TRBJ2-5
V: TRBV15
CDR3: ATSRAVFQETQY

J: TRBJ1-2
V: TRBV7-2
CDR3: ASSYYVQAGYT

J: TRBJ2-7
V: TRBV7-6
CDR3: ASSLGTTSGPPGEYEQY

J: TRBJ1-4
V: TRBV28
CDR3: ASSRQLLNEKLF

J: TRBJ1-1
V: TRBV5-1
CDR3: ASSGQGGVGTEAF

J: TRBJ2-5
V: TRBV7-4
CDR3: ASPRGEQY

J: TRBJ1-6
V: TRBV20-1
CDR3: SAGPTGRGSPLH

J: TRBJ2-3
V: TRBV9
CDR3: ASSVRRGDTQY

J: TRBJ2-1
V: TRBV7-6
CDR3: ASSLVLDRRYYNEQF

J: TRBJ2-7
V: TRBV20-1
CDR3: SAESSGQLYEQY

J: TRBJ2-1
V: TRBV5-1
CDR3: ASSTTGADEQF

J: TRBJ2-5
V: TRBV3-1
CDR3: ASSQDLASGEGEQY

J: TRBJ1-2
V: TRBV29-1
CDR3: SVRGHYGYT

J: TRBJ1-6
V: TRBV7-2
CDR3: ASSLHAGTGNNSPLH

J: TRBJ2-5
V: TRBV27
CDR3: ASSSPGQGALKGETQY

J: TRBJ2-7
V: TRBV12-3/TRBV12-4
CDR3: ASTGQGGGYEQY

J: TRBJ2-6
V: TRBV30
CDR3: AWSLVSGANVLT

J: NA
V: TRBV29-1
CDR3: SARTGTGYEQY

J: TRBJ2-3
V: TRBV4-2
CDR3: ASSRAGGGAVDTQY

J: TRBJ2-4
V: TRBV5-6
CDR3: ASSLRDPNIQY

J: TRBJ2-1
V: TRBV21-1
CDR3: ASSKAQYNEQF

J: TRBJ2-7
V: TRBV11-3
CDR3: ASSQGSDLSYGQY

J: TRBJ2-7
V: TRBV3-1
CDR3: ASSQAGTSNEQY

J: TRBJ2-1
V: TRBV4-1
CDR3: ASSQGLGVTNEQF

J: TRBJ2-7
V: TRBV20-1
CDR3: SARDADSYEQY

J: TRBJ2-3
V: TRBV20-1
CDR3: SARVPGLAGGTDTRY

J: TRBJ2-5
V: TRBV5-6
CDR3: ASSLVDSKETQY

J: TRBJ1-6
V: TRBV7-3
CDR3: ASSLQGDSPLH

J: TRBJ1-4
V: TRBV6-5
CDR3: ASSYLRGRNEKLF

J: TRBJ2-7
V: TRBV28
CDR3: ASRWDRDPYEQY

J: TRBJ2-6
V: TRBV7-2
CDR3: ASSRSGSSGANVLT

J: TRBJ2-1
V: TRBV29-1
CDR3: SVVPGQGGDGEQF

J: TRBJ2-5
V: TRBV4-3
CDR3: ASSQEHREAETQY

J: TRBJ2-3
V: TRBV7-2
CDR3: ASSLAMARLARDTQY

J: TRBJ2-5
V: TRBV7-2
CDR3: ASSQDRVYQETQY

J: TRBJ1-1
V: TRBV24-1
CDR3: ATSKTGVNTEAF

J: TRBJ1-2
V: TRBV11-2
CDR3: ASIEQGNYGYT

J: NA
V: TRBV9
CDR3: ASSQRTSQETQY